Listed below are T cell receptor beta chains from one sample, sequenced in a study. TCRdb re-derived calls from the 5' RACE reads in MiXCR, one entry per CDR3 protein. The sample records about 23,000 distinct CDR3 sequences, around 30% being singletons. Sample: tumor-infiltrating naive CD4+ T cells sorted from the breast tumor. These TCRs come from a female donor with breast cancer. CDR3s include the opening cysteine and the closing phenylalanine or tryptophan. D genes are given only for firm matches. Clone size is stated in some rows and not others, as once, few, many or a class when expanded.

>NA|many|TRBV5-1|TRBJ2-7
TGCGCCAGCCACTGGCGGGGGTACTTC
CASHWRGYF
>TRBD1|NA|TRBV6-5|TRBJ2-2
TGTGCCAGCACCTACACCCCGGACAGGGTTGACGGGGAGCTGTTTTTT
CASTYTPDRVDGELFF
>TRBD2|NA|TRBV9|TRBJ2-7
TGTGCCAGCAGCGTCGGGACTAGCGACGAGCAGTACTTC
CASSVGTSDEQYF
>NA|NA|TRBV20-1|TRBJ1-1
TGCAGTGCTAGACCAGGGGTCACTGAAGCTTTCTTT
CSARPGVTEAFF
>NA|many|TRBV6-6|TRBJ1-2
TGTGCCAGCAGATCGTCCTCAGAAGGGGGCTACACCTTC
CASRSSSEGGYTF
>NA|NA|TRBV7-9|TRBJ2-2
TGTGCCGGCAGCTCAATTGCTCCAAACACTGGGGAGCTGTTTTTT
CAGSSIAPNTGELFF
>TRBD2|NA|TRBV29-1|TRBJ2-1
TGCAGCGTCCGCTCTAGCGGGACCTACACTGAGCAGTTCTTC
CSVRSSGTYTEQFF
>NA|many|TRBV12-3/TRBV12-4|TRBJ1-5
TGTGCCAGCAGTTTAGGAGGGATTCGGCCCCAGCATTTT
CASSLGGIRPQHF
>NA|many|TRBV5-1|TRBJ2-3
TGCGCCAGCAGTCCAAGCGGGCCGGATGATACGCAGTATTTT
CASSPSGPDDTQYF
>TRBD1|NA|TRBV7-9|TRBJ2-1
TGTGCCAGCAGCCCCCGGACAGGGGGAGACAATGAGCAGTTCTTC
CASSPRTGGDNEQFF
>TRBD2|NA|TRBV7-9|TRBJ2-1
TGTGCCAGCAGCTTAGGGGCGGGAGAAGAGGGTGAGCAGTTCTTC
CASSLGAGEEGEQFF
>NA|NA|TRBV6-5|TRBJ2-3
TGTGCCAGCAGTTACTCCGCCCTCACAGATACGCAGTATTTT
CASSYSALTDTQYF
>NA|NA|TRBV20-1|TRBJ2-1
TGCAGTGCTAGTCCCTTAAGGTACAATGAGCAGCTCTTC
CSASPLRYNEQLF
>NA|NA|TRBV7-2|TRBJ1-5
TGTGCCAGCAGCTTAGAGACTTATCAGCCCCAGCATTTT
CASSLETYQPQHF
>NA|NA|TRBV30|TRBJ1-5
TGTGCCTTCAACACAGGGTCGGGTCAGCCCCAGCATTTT
CAFNTGSGQPQHF
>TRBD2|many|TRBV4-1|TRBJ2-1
TGCGCCAGCAGCCAAGGTCCCCTTACTAGCGGGAGGGTTTACAATGAGCAGTTCTTC
CASSQGPLTSGRVYNEQFF
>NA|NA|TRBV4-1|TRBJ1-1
TGCGCCAGCAGTCAGGAGTACAGGGATGAAGCTTTCTTT
CASSQEYRDEAFF
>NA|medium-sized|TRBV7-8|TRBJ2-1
TGTGCCAGCAGGTGGGGAGATGCTGCCTACAATGAGCAGTTCTTC
CASRWGDAAYNEQFF
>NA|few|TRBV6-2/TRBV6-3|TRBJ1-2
TGTGCCAGCAGTTACCTCAGGGGATCTGGCTACACCTTC
CASSYLRGSGYTF
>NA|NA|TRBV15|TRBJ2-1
TGTGCCACCAGCATCTCTAGCTACAATGAGCAGTTCTTC
CATSISSYNEQFF
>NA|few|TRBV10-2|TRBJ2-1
TGCGCCAGCAGTGGAATTAGCAGGAGCTCCTACAATGAGCAGTTCTTC
CASSGISRSSYNEQFF
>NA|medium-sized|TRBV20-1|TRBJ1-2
TGCAGTGCTAGGGACCGATATGGCTACACCTTC
CSARDRYGYTF
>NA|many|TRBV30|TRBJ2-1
TGTGCCTGGAGTTCCACCTTCGACGACTTGGGCTACAATGAGCAGTTCTTC
CAWSSTFDDLGYNEQFF
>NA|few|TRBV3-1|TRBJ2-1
TGTGCCAGCAGCCAAGATGGGCAGAGGGGGAGGTATGAGCAGTTCTTC
CASSQDGQRGRYEQFF